A few counts support the clone carrying this TCR beta chain. This entry comes from a study of blood T cell repertoires in COVID-19. In the study overall: T cells, B-cell-depleted T cells, or PBMCs provided the cDNA or gDNA that served as material.

Per the germline V gene, CDR1 is MNHEY and CDR2 is SVGAGI. The CDR3 length is 15 residues. V lost 6 bases, J lost 2 bases, and 14 bases lay in between. The method was immunoSEQ multiplex PCR; TCRdb's version includes in-frame clones alone and lacks a portion of them. The sample gives over 55,000 clones, about 90% of which show up once; approximately 5.6% is in the top ten. The chain carries TRBV6-5 and TRBJ1-3, with D unresolved. Material for sequencing was peripheral blood. This sequence originates from a man aged 50 or older with active COVID-19. The CDR3 DNA follows: TGTGCCAGCAGGGAGCTGTATCAAGCTGGAAACACCATATATTTT. It encodes CASRELYQAGNTIYF.